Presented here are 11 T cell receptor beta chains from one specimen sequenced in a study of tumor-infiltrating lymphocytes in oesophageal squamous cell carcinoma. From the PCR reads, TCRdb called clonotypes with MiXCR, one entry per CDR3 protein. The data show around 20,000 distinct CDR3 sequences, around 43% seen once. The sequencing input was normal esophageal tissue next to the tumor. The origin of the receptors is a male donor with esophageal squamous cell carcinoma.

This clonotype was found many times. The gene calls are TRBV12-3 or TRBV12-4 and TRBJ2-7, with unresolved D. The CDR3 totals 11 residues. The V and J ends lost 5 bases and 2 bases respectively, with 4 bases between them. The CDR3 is CASSTTYEQYF. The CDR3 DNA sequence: TGTGCCAGCAGTACTACCTACGAGCAGTACTTC.

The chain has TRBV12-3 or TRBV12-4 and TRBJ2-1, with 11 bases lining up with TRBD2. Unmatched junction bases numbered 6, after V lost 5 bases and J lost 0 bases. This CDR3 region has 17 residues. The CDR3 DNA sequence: TGTGCCAGCAGTCCCAATAGCGGGAGGGCCTCCTACAATGAGCAGTTCTTC. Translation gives CASSPNSGRASYNEQFF.

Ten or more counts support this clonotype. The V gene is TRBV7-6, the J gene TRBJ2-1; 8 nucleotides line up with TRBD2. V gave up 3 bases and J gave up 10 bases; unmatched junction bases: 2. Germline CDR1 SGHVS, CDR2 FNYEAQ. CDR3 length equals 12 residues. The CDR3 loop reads CASSFSGTEQFF. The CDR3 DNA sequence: TGTGCCAGCAGCTTTAGCGGGACCGAGCAGTTCTTC.

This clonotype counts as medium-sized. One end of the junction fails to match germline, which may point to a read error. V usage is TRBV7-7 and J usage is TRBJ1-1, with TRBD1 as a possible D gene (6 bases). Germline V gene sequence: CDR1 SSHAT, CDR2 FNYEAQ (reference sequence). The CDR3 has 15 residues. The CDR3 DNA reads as TGTGCTAGCAGCACAGACAGGTCTCCGGACACTGAAGCTTTCTTT. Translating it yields CASSTDRSPDTEAFF.

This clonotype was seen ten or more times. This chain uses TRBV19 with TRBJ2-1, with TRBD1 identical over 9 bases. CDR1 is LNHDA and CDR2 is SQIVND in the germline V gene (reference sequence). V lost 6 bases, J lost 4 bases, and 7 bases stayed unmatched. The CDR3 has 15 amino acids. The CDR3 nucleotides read TGTGCCAGTAGGTCACAGGGGGCGAGGTACAATGAGCAGTTCTTC. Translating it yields CASRSQGARYNEQFF.

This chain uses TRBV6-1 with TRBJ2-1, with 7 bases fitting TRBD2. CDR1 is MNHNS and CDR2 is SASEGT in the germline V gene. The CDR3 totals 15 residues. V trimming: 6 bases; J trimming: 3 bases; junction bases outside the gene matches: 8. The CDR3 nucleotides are TGTGCCAGCAGAGGACTAGTCCCTCTCTACAATGAGCAGTTCTTC. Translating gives CASRGLVPLYNEQFF.

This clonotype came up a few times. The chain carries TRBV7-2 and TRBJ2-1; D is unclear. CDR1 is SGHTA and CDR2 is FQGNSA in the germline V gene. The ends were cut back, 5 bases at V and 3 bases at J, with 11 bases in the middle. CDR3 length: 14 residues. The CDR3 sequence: CASSLMLDYNEQFF. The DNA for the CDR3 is TGTGCCAGCAGCCTTATGCTAGACTACAATGAGCAGTTCTTC.

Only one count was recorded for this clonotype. CDR3 amino acids: CASSLAQGSYGYTF. CDR3 nucleotides: TGTGCCAGCAGCTTAGCTCAGGGTTCCTATGGCTACACCTTC. The J gene is TRBJ1-2, the V gene TRBV7-6, with TRBD1 as a possible D gene (5 bases). The CDR3 totals 14 residues. Trimming cost V 0 bases and J 4 bases, with 9 bases left between them. CDR1 and CDR2 (germline): SGHVS, FNYEAQ.

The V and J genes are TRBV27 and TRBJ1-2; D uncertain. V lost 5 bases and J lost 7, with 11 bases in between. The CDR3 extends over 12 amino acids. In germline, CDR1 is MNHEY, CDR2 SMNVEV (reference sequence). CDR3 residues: CASSPAVGGYTF. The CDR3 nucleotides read TGTGCCAGCAGTCCCGCGGTAGGTGGCTACACCTTC.

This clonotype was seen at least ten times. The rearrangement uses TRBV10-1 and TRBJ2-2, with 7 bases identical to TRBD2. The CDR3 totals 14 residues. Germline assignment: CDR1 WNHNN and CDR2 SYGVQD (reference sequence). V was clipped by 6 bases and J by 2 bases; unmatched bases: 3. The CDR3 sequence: CASRAGVNTGELFF. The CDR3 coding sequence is TGCGCCAGCAGGGCGGGGGTAAACACCGGGGAGCTGTTTTTT.

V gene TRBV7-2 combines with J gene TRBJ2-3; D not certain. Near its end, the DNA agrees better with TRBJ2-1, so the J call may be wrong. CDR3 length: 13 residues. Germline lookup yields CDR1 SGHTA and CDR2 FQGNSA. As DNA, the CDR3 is TGTGCCAGCAGCTTAGACCAGATGGGTGAGCAGTTCTTC. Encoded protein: CASSLDQMGEQFF.